The 21 T cell receptor beta chains reported below all come from one sample, sequenced in a study of T cell responses to AZD1222 COVID-19 vaccine. The data were produced by immunoSEQ multiplex PCR, yet TCRdb's version contains in-frame clones alone and is incomplete. The sample holds tens of thousands of clones, approximately 85% seen once. Here the sequenced sample was peripheral blood, taken on day 0 of AZD1222 vaccination. The receptor set was obtained from an adult in good health.

This chain links TRBV6-6 with TRBJ2-1, with TRBD1 as a possible D gene (6 bases). The CDR3 spans 22 residues. Germline V CDR1 and CDR2: MNHNY, SVGAGI (reference sequence). Trimming shortened V by 5 bases and J by 0 bases, and 32 bases separated the two germline ends. CDR3 amino acids: CASSHTYREKGEGISSYNEQFF. CDR3 nucleotide sequence: TGTGCCAGCAGTCATACCTACAGGGAGAAAGGTGAGGGTATAAGCTCCTACAATGAGCAGTTCTTC.

This chain links TRBV25-1 with TRBJ1-1; no definite D call. Germline CDR1 reads MGHDK; CDR2 reads SYGVNS. The CDR3 has 12 residues. Trimming cost V 3 bases and J 7 bases, with 9 bases left between them. The CDR3 DNA reads as TGTGCCAGCAGTGACGGACCGTTTGAAGCTTTCTTT. It yields the protein CASSDGPFEAFF.

A few counts support this clone. The V and J genes are TRBV3-1 (or the pseudogene TRBV3-2) and TRBJ2-2; 7 nucleotides line up with TRBD1. Losses at the gene ends were 5 bases for V and 5 bases for J; bases not matched to a gene: 8. The CDR3 has 15 amino acids. Germline V gene sequence: CDR1 LGHDT, CDR2 YNNKEL (reference sequence). CDR3 sequence: CASSTRTGGTGELFF. The CDR3 bases are TGTGCCAGCAGCACCCGGACAGGCGGTACCGGGGAGCTGTTTTTT.

Regarding this clone: At one of its ends the junction is not consistent with the germline gene, which may arise from a read error. This CDR3 reads CATSRKGQLGSTIYF. CDR3 bases: TGTGCCACCAGCAGAAAGGGACAGCTAGGAAGCACCATATATTTT. The J gene is TRBJ1-3, the V gene TRBV15, with 7 bases fitting TRBD1. Germline values: CDR1 LNHNV, CDR2 YYDKDF (reference sequence). The CDR3 is made up of 15 amino acids.

V usage is TRBV5-1 and J usage is TRBJ2-2, with D possibly TRBD2 on 5 matching bases. The germline V gene encodes CDR1 SGHRS and CDR2 YFSETQ. V was trimmed by 0 bases and J by 2 bases, leaving 14 bases between them. The CDR3 totals 17 residues. CDR3 amino acids: CASSLAQRAINTGELFF. In DNA form, the CDR3 reads TGCGCCAGCAGCTTGGCCCAGAGGGCAATTAACACCGGGGAGCTGTTTTTT.

The chain uses TRBV15 and TRBJ2-2, with 8 nucleotides matching TRBD2. The CDR3 length is 15 residues. The V segment lost 0 bases and the J segment 6 bases; nucleotides outside the gene matches: 3. Germline loops: CDR1 LNHNV, CDR2 YYDKDF (reference sequence). In DNA, the CDR3 is TGTGCCACCAGCAGAGATCAGGGACTAGCCGGGGAGCTGTTTTTT. Its translation is CATSRDQGLAGELFF. Full variable domain (remainder filled in from reference TRBV15 and TRBJ2-2): DAMVIQNPRYQVTQFGKPVTLSCSQTLNHNVMYWYQQKSSQAPKLLFHYYDKDFNNEADTPDNFQSRRPNTSFCFLDIRSPGLGDTAMYLCATSRDQGLAGELFFGEGSRLTVL.

The chain carries TRBV5-4 and TRBJ2-1, with 10 bases lining up with TRBD2. The trim removed 3 bases at V and 2 bases at J, leaving 5 bases unmatched. Per germline, CDR1 SGHNT and CDR2 YYREEE (reference sequence). The CDR3 is 16 amino acids. CDR3 nucleotides: TGTGCCAGCAGCTATCCGGGACTAGCGACCTACAATGAGCAGTTCTTC. Protein sequence: CASSYPGLATYNEQFF.

The chain recombines TRBV29-1 with TRBJ1-5; TRBD1 is a possible D gene (5 bases). Germline V gene sequence: CDR1 SQVTM, CDR2 ANQGSEA. The CDR3 extends over 13 amino acids. Trimming shortened V by 6 bases and J by 3 bases, and 12 bases separated the two germline ends. The CDR3 bases are TGCAGCGTGTGGGACGGTAACAATCAGCCCCAGCATTTT. This gives the protein CSVWDGNNQPQHF.

The V call is TRBV5-6, the J call TRBJ2-7; 10 bases are a match to TRBD2. The ends lost 3 bases at V and 4 bases at J; junction bases unmatched: 7. Per germline, CDR1 SGHDT and CDR2 YYEEEE. This CDR3 has 15 residues. In DNA, the CDR3 is TGTGCCAGCAGCTCACAGCGGGAGGGCCTTTACGAGCAGTACTTC. Translation: CASSSQREGLYEQYF.

The V call is TRBV9, the J call TRBJ1-1; 7 bases match TRBD1. V dropped 1 base and J dropped 4; count of bases not matched to a gene: 7. Germline lookup yields CDR1 SGDLS and CDR2 YYNGEE. The length of the CDR3 is 15 residues. Here the CDR3 reads CASSVFDRAGTEAFF. CDR3 sequence (DNA): TGTGCCAGCAGCGTATTCGACAGGGCCGGCACTGAAGCTTTCTTT.

V and J are TRBV6-5 and TRBJ2-2; TRBD2 might be the D (7 bases). The V end was cut by 2 bases, the J end by 6 bases, with 13 bases between. CDR3 length equals 15 residues. Germline V gene sequence: CDR1 MNHEY, CDR2 SVGAGI. The CDR3 reads CASSYRGGHAGELFF. CDR3 bases: TGTGCCAGCAGTTACAGGGGGGGGCACGCCGGGGAGCTGTTTTTT.

The rearrangement uses TRBV2 and TRBJ2-1, with 9 bases that match TRBD1. The CDR3 has 15 residues. Germline V gives CDR1 SNHLY, CDR2 FYNNEI. After removal of 5 bases from V and 4 bases from J, the junction contained 6 bases not matched to a gene. For the CDR3, the DNA is TGTGCCAGCAGTTCGGACAGGGGAGAATACAATGAGCAGTTCTTC. This encodes CASSSDRGEYNEQFF.

A remark on this clone: The junction departs from germline at one end; a sequencing error may be responsible. This chain links TRBV7-7 with TRBJ2-1, with 7 bases that match TRBD2. The germline V gene encodes CDR1 SSHAT and CDR2 FNYEAQ (reference sequence). CDR3 length: 15 residues. The CDR3 region has the DNA TGTGCTAGCAGCTTAGGGAGGGGCTCCTACAATGAGCAGTTCTTC. Translation gives CASSLGRGSYNEQFF.

The chain employs TRBV7-2 and TRBJ1-1, with a possible D match to TRBD1 (5 bases). Trimming cost V 3 bases and J 6 bases, with 14 bases left between them. This CDR3 comprises 14 residues. The germline gives CDR1 SGHTA, CDR2 FQGNSA. The CDR3 region has the DNA TGTGCCAGCAGCTTGGAGGGGAACATTCCTGAAGCTTTCTTT. This gives the protein CASSLEGNIPEAFF. The variable domain in full, completed from reference TRBV7-2 and TRBJ1-1, reads GAGVSQSPSNKVTEKGKDVELRCDPISGHTALYWYRQSLGQGLEFLIYFQGNSAPDKSGLPSDRFSAERTGGSVSTLTIQRTQQEDSAVYLCASSLEGNIPEAFFGQGTRLTVV.

The gene calls are TRBV6-2 or TRBV6-3 and TRBJ1-5; 9 positions agree with TRBD1. CDR3 length: 15 residues. J lost 3 bases, V lost 5 bases, and 5 bases had no gene match. CDR1 MNHEY and CDR2 SVGEGT come from the germline V gene. This CDR3 reads CASSPGQGVNQPQHF. CDR3 DNA sequence: TGTGCCAGCAGTCCGGGACAGGGCGTCAATCAGCCCCAGCATTTT.

This chain joins TRBV9 and TRBJ1-2, with 9 bases that match TRBD1. CDR3 length equals 16 residues. V shed 4 bases and J 6 bases; nucleotides not matched to a gene: 13. CDR1 and CDR2 (germline): SGDLS, YYNGEE. CDR3 DNA: TGTGCCAGCAGCAAGAGCCGGGACAGGGCCCCCCATGGCTACACCTTC. It translates to CASSKSRDRAPHGYTF.

V is TRBV7-8 and J is TRBJ2-2; no definite D call. CDR1 is SGHVS, CDR2 FQNEAQ, per germline. V was cut by 3 bases and J by 2 bases, with 7 bases left in between. This CDR3 has 14 amino acids. The CDR3 is CASSFGPNTGELFF. The CDR3 DNA reads TGTGCCAGCAGCTTTGGGCCAAACACCGGGGAGCTGTTTTTT.

This sequence joins TRBV11-2 and TRBJ1-1; TRBD1 might be the D (6 bases). Germline V lookup: CDR1 SGHAT, CDR2 FQNNGV. With 1 base removed from V and 1 base from J, the gap between germline ends came to 10 bases. This CDR3 has 15 residues. The CDR3 bases are TGTGCCAGCAGCTTAGGTGGCAGGGGGAACACTGAAGCTTTCTTT. This encodes CASSLGGRGNTEAFF. Variable domain in full (rest from reference TRBV11-2 and TRBJ1-1): EAGVAQSPRYKIIEKRQSVAFWCNPISGHATLYWYQQILGQGPKLLIQFQNNGVVDDSQLPKDRFSAERLKGVDSTLKIQPAKLEDSAVYLCASSLGGRGNTEAFFGQGTRLTVV.

The chain recombines TRBV7-9 with TRBJ1-4; 7 nucleotides align to TRBD1. CDR3 length equals 16 residues. The V segment lost 1 base and the J segment 3 bases; nucleotides outside the gene matches: 5. CDR1 SEHNR and CDR2 FQNEAQ come from the germline V gene (reference sequence). CDR3 loop: CASSLVSGTANEKLFF. The CDR3, as DNA: TGTGCCAGCAGCTTAGTATCCGGGACAGCTAATGAAAAACTGTTTTTT. The whole variable domain, filled in from reference TRBV7-9 and TRBJ1-4, reads DTGVSQNPRHKITKRGQNVTFRCDPISEHNRLYWYRQTLGQGPEFLTYFQNEAQLEKSRLLSDRFSAERPKGSFSTLEIQRTEQGDSAMYLCASSLVSGTANEKLFFGSGTQLSVL.

The V call is TRBV28, the J call TRBJ2-7, with 8 nucleotides matching TRBD2. V shed 6 bases and J 3 bases; nucleotides not matched to a gene: 10. Germline V lookup: CDR1 MDHEN, CDR2 SYDVKM. The CDR3 has 15 amino acids. The CDR3 loop reads CASSLGVAGFYEQYF. Here the CDR3 DNA reads TGTGCCAGCAGCCTCGGGGTAGCGGGATTCTACGAGCAGTACTTC.

The CDR3, as DNA: TGTGCCAGCAGTGGACAGGGGGGGCCCTATCAGCCCCAGCATTTT. This encodes CASSGQGGPYQPQHF. V and J are TRBV28 and TRBJ1-5; 10 bases fit TRBD1. The CDR3 is made up of 15 amino acids. Germline V lookup: CDR1 MDHEN, CDR2 SYDVKM. Germline trimming cut 5 bases from V and 5 bases from J; bases unmatched to any gene: 6.